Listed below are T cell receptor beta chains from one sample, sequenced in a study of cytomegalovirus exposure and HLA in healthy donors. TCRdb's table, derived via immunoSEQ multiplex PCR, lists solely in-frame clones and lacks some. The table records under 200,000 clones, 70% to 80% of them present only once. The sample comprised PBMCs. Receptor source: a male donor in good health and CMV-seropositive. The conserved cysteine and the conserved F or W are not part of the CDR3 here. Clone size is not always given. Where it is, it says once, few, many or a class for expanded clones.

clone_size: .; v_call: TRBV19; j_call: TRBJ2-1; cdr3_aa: ASIRGGDSNEQF
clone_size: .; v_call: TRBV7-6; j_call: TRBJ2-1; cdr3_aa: ASSLTGGGANNEQF
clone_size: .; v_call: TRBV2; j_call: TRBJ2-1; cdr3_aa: ASSEYTEQF
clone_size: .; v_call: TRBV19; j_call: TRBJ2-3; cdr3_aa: ASSPLQGGTDTQY
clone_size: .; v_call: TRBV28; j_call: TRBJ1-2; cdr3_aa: ASSSGQRIYGYT
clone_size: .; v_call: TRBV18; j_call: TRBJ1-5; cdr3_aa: ASSPETGNQPQH
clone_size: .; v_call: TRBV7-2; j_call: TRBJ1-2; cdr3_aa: ASSLGQGGPYGYT
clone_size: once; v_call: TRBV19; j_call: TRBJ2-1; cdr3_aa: ASTPTGGSSYNEQF
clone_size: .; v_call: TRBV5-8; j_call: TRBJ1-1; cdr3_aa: ASSLKATASHLVTEAF
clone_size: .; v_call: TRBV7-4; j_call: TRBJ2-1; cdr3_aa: ASSLALLAGGGSEQF
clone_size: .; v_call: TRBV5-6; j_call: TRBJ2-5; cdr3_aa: ASSLHMAGETQY
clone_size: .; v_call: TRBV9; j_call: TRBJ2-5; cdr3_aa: ASSPGSPSETQY
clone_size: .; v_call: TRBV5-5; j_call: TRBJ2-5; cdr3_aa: ASSLLSGVQETQY
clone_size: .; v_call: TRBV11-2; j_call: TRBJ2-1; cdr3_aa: ASSFGTSGDDEQF
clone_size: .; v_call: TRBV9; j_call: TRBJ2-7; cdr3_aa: ASSPSDIYEQY
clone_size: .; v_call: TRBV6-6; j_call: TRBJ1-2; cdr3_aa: ASKAGTRSLGYT
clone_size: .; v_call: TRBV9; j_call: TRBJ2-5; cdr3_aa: ASSVAGGPETQY
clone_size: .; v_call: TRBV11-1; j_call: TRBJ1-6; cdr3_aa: ASARDSNLNSPLH
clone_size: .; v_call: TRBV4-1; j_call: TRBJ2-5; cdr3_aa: ASSQAEFQETQY
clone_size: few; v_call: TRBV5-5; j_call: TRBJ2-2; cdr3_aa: ASSWGPSSNTGELF
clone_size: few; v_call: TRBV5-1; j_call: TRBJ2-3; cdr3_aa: ASSLVIAGGTDTQY
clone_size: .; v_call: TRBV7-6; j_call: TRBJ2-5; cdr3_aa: ASSLDPGVRETQY
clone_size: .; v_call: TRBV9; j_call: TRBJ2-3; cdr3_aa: ASSVSSGGAGDTQY
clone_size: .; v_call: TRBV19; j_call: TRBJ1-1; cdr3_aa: ASSTRRGGTGTEAF
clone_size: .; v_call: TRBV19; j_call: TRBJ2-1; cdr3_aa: ASSRGDTYNEQF
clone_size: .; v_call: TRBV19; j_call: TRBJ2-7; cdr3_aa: ASTPSGASSYEQY
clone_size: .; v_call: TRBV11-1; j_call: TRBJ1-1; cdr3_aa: ASSRGQGAGTEAF
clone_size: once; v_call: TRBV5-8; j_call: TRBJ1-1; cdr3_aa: ASSPGLGNTEAF
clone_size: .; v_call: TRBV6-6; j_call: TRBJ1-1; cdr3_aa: ASTLSRGENTEAF
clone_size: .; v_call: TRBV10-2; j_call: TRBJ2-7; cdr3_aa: ASSRGTSGSEQY
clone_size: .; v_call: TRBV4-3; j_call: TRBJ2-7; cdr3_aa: ASSQGTGYEQY
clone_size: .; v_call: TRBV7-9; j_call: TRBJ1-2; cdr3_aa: ASSLGSSPYGYT
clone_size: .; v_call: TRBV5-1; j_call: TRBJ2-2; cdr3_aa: ASSRTSGRDTGELF
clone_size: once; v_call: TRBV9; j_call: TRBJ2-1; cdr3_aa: ASSVALAEYNEQF
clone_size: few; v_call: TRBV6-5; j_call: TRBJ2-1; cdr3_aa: ASSRDTRYNEQF
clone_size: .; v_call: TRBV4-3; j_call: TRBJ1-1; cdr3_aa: ASSHLTGLNTEAF
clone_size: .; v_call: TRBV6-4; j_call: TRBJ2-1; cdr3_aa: ASSPRETGEGHEQF
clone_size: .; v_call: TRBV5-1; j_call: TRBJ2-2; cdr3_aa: ARLAGGANTGELF
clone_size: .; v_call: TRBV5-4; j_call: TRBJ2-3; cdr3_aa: ASSLTSGGTDTQY
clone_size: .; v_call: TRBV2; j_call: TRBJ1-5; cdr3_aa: ASSPISGTGNQPQH
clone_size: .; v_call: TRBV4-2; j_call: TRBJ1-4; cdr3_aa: ASSQDGQVTEKLF
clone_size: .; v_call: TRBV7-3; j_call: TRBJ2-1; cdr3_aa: ASSPGIYNEQF
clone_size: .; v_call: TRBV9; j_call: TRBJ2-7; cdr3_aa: ASSGRLAGVGEQY